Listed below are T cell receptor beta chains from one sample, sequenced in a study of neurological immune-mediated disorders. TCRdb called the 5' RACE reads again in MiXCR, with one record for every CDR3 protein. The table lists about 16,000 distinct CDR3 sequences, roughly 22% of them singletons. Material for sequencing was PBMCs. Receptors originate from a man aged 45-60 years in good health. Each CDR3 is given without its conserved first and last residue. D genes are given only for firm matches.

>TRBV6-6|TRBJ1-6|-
ASSPGPLH
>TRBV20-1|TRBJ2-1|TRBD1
SARDWTGGNEQF
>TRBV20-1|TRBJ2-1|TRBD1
SGGQGAGEQF
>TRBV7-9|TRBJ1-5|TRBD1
ASSLGGWGTGATGNQPQH
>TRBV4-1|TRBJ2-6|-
ASSQEAGQRFSGANVLT
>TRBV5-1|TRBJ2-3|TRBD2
ASSLMTSPTSDTQY
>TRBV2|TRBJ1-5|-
ASSGGRQPQH
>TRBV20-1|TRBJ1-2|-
SARGGRQGYGYT
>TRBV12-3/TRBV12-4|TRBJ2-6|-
ASSRASGANVLT
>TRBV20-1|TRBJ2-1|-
SAAPFEVDEQF
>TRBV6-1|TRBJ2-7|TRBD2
ASTGGRGSYEQY
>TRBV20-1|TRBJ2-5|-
SARDRSRRETQY
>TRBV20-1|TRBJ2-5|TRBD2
SASFRAGVETQY
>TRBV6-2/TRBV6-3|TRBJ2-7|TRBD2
ASRSGRASYEQY
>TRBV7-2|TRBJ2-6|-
ATAKSSGANVLT
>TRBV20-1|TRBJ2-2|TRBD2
SASTSVMVRTGELF
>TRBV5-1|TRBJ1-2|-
ASSLARGTTNYGYT
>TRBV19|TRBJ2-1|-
ASSMGPGQDDNEQF
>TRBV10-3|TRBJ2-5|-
AISEGGDLKTQY
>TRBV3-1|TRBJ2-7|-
ASSPGSPYEQY
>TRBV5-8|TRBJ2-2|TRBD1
ASSPLTGMNTGELF
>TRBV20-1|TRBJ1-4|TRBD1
SADRGLTNEKLF
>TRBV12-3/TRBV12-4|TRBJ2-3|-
ASSFGDGTQY
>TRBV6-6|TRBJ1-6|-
ASSYSKRSSYNSPLH
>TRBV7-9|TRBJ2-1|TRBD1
ASSPDRGSDEQF
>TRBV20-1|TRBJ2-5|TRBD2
SARLAGQHQETQY
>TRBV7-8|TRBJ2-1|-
ASSLAGPNYYNEQF
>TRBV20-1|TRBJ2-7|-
SARDVRDSYEQY
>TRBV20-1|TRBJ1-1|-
SAPPWGTVNTEAF
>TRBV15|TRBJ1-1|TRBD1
ATRLQGDTEAF
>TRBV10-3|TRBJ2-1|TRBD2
AISESRLAGAHNEQF
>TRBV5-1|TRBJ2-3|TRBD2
ASSLSLAADTQY
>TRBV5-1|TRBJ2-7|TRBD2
ASSLLPGGSYEQY
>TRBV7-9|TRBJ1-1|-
ASSSPLGMNTEAF
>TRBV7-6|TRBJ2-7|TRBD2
ASSPSSGVIGEQY
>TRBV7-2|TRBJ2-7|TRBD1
ASSGSDRGLHEQY
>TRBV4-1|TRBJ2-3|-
ASSQRSVTEGPRGDTQY
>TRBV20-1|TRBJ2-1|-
SASGGLLDEQF
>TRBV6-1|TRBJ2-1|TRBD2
ASSEDGAGSYNEQF
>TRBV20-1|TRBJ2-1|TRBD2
SATTSAGSYNEQF
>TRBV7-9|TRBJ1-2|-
ASSPVARGAPPGYT